This paragraph covers one TCR beta chain sequence. At least ten counts were recorded for this clonotype. Its antigen remains unidentified. Base qualities are not provided; no much larger clone lies one nucleotide away. This sample was taken from a study of human T cells and chemical hapten exposure (dated by TCRdb to the early 2020s). Study-level background: For sensitization, 2% DPC in acetone was applied to a 2 cm by 2 cm area of upper inner arm skin. Throughout the study period of about 23 weeks, patients also received therapeutic DPC doses to the scalp every week. Patch tests used Finn chambers with 0.01% DPC on the upper back, scored after 6 days by International Contact Dermatitis Research Group standards. Alopecia areata with under or over 50% scalp involvement, alopecia totalis and alopecia universalis were represented in the patient cohort, which was mostly female. The libraries were sequenced as a pool, and the TCR yield per sample differed mostly because of small variations in library volumes within the pool. The study tracked peripheral blood TCR repertoire changes in vivo during primary and secondary sensitization to the hapten diphenylcyclopropenone (DPC) in alopecia patients. Patient blood was sampled pre-sensitization (week 0) and at 2, 6 and about 24 weeks after DPC sensitization. Some 29 alopecia patients gave blood for TCR sequencing at one to four time points (pre-sensitization, 2, 6 and 24 weeks). The paper's findings and limits, for the study overall: Patch test score correlated positively with the number of PT1 expanded TCRs, reaching significance at thresholds 8, 16 and 32 but not at 4. Alopecia, a presumed autoimmune disease, was present in all patients, so the immune response of the patients might differ from that of healthy individuals. Compared with pre-sensitization or healthy control sets, expanded TCRs formed significantly more large CDR3 similarity clusters, which is consistent with antigen-driven responses. DPC sensitization did not change the number of TCRs with a frequency above 1 in 1000, and there was no evidence of changes in global repertoire structure. After repeated subsampling, the strength of the expansion versus patch-test correlation and the threshold at which it became significant changed.

Library prep was done by RACE. Sequencer: NextSeq 500. During library preparation, unique molecular identifiers were attached to individual cDNA molecules so that TCRs could be counted in a quantitative, reproducible way. For every blood RNA sample, sequencing covered both the TCR alpha and TCR beta chains. The authors' analysis ran thus. Samples had a median of approximately 96,000 TCRs, with a range from about 23,224 to 700,000. The Decombinator software suite was used to annotate V, J and CDR3 in the TCR reads. For PS versus PT1 abundance plots, all samples were subsampled to the same number of TCRs (28,000). Expanded TCRs were defined as absent before sensitization and observed at least eight times at the 2-week time point. TCRdb's own reprocessing of the public reads used fastp at Q25 and MiXCR and kept productive beta chains. Under each unique CDR3 protein, matching rows form one entry showing the most common genes and DNA. V and J calls and clone size were set by TCRdb, not the authors. Within this sample are roughly 120,000 distinct CDR3 sequences, with roughly a tenth of them counted one time only. About 3.4% of the sample is taken by the ten largest.

Sample time point, as interpreted from the label and publication: patch test 2, 6 weeks after DPC sensitization. In light of the paper, this sample's treatment or condition label describes: therapeutic diphenylcyclopropenone sensitization with weekly scalp DPC. At every patch-test visit, the blood draw took place before the patch test was put on. Patients were considered eligible if aged 18 to 70, diagnosed with alopecia and deemed suitable for DPC therapy, and patients were excluded if pregnant. Total RNA was isolated from unfractionated whole blood collected in Tempus Blood RNA tubes. Taken from cysteine to phenylalanine, the CDR3 has 14 residues. The entry retains the CDR3 DNA only, 42 bases that are in frame from base 1. V and J lose 6 bases and 7 bases, and a span of 18 bases separates them.

The chain is assembled from TRBV12-3 or TRBV12-4 and TRBJ1-2; TRBD1 is perhaps the D gene, given 6 matching bases. The receptor was isolated from a woman between 40 and 50 years old with alopecia areata. Some clones in this sample may be carry-over from other donors' samples. The sample in question was whole blood, obtained in connection with sensitization to the hapten diphenylcyclopropenone (DPC). The encoded CDR3 is CASSGRTAVGGYTF. Here is the DNA: TGTGCCAGCAGCGGCCGGACAGCCGTGGGTGGCTACACCTTC.